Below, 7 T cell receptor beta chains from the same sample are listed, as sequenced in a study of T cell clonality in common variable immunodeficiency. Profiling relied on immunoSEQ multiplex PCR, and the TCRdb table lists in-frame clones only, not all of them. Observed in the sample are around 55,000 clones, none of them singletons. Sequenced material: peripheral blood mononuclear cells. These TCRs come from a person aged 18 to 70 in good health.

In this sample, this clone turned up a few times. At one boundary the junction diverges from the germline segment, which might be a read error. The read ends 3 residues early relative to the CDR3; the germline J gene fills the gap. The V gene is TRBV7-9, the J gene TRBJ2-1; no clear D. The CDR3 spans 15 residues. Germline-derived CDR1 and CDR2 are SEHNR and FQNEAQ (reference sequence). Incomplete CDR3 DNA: TGTGCCAGCAGACGGAGCGCGAGCTCCTACGATGAG. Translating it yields CASRRSASSYDE. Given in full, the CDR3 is CASRRSASSYDEQFF. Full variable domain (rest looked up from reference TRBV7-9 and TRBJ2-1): DTGVSQNPRHKITKRGQNVTFRCDPISEHNRLYWYRQTLGQGPEFLTYFQNEAQLEKSRLLSDRFSAERPKGSFSTLEIQRTEQGDSAMYLCASRRSASSYDEQFFGPGTRLTVL.

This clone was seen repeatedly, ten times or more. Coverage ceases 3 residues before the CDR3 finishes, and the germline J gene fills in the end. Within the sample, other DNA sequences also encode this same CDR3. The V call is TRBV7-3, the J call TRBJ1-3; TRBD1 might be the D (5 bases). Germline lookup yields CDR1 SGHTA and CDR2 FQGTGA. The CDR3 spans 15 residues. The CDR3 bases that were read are TGTGCCAGCAGCACCCTAGCGGGAGGGACGGGAGAA. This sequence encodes CASSTLAGGTGE. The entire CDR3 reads CASSTLAGGTGEIYF.

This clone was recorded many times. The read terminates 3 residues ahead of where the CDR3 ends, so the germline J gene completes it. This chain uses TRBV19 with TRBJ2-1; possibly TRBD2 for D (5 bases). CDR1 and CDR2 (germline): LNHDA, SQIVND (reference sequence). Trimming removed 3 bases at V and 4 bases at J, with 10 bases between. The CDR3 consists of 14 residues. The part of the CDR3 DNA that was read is TGTGCCAGTAGTATGGACTCCTATTACAATGAG. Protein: CASSMDSYYNE. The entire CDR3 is CASSMDSYYNEQFF.

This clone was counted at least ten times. The CDR3 loop is CSVIRGINAFF. Partial CDR3 DNA: TGCAGCGTTATCAGGGGAATCAAT. The gene calls are TRBV29-1 and TRBJ1-1, with a tentative D call TRBD1 (6 bases). The CDR3 end is not reached by the read, which stops 3 residues before it; the germline J gene fills it in. This CDR3 spans 11 amino acids. The germline CDR1 and CDR2 sequences are SQVTM and ANQGSEA.

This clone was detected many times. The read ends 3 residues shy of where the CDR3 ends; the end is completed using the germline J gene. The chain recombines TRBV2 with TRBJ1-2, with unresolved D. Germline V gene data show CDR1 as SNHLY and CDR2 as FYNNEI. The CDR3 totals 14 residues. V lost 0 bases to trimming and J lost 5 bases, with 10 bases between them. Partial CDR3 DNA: TGTGCCAGCAGTGAAGCCCTGGGCAGATATGGC. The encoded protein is CASSEALGRYG. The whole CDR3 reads CASSEALGRYGYTF.

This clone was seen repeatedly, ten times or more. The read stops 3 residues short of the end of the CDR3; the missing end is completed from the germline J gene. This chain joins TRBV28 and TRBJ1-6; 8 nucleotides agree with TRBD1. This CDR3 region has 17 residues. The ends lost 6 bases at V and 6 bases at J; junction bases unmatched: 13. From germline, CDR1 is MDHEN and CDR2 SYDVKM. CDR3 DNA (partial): TGTGCCAGCAGGGCGACAGGGGTCCAAATCCCTAATTCACCC. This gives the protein CASRATGVQIPNSP. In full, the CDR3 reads CASRATGVQIPNSPLHF.

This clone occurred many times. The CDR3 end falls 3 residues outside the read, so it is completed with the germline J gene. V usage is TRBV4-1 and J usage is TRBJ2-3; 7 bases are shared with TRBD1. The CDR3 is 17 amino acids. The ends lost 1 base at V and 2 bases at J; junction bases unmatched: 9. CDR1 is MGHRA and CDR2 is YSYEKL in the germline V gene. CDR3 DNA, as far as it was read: TGCGCCAGCAGCCAAGGGCAGGGGGATGGAAACACAGATACG. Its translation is CASSQGQGDGNTDT. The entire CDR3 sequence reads CASSQGQGDGNTDTQYF.